The T cell receptor (beta chain) described here comes from a study of early T cells in non-severe SARS-CoV-2 infection. The wider study: Bulk RNA taken from unsorted whole blood was sequenced, leaving chains unpaired.

Researchers attached unique molecular identifiers to individual cDNA molecules. TCRdb itself ran the 5' RACE reads through MiXCR, one entry per CDR3 protein. This table has some 30,000 distinct CDR3 sequences, around 9% appearing once. Study-wide findings and caveats: Matches to VDJdb favored anti-spike CD8 responses and missed private and CD4 specificities.

This clonotype has at least ten counts. The antigen is not known. V lost 0 bases to trimming and J lost 8 bases; unmatched junction nucleotides: 6. This CDR3 has 14 residues. Germline V CDR1 and CDR2: ENHRY, SYGVKD. The gene calls are TRBV10-3 and TRBJ1-2, with 7 bases lining up with TRBD1. Sequenced material: whole blood. The receptor was derived from an adult who was a healthcare worker with PCR-confirmed SARS-CoV-2 infection or an uninfected control (not recorded which). Written as DNA, the CDR3 is TGTGCCATCAGTGAGTCGACAGGGTCGAGGGGCTACACCTTC. Its translation is CAISESTGSRGYTF.